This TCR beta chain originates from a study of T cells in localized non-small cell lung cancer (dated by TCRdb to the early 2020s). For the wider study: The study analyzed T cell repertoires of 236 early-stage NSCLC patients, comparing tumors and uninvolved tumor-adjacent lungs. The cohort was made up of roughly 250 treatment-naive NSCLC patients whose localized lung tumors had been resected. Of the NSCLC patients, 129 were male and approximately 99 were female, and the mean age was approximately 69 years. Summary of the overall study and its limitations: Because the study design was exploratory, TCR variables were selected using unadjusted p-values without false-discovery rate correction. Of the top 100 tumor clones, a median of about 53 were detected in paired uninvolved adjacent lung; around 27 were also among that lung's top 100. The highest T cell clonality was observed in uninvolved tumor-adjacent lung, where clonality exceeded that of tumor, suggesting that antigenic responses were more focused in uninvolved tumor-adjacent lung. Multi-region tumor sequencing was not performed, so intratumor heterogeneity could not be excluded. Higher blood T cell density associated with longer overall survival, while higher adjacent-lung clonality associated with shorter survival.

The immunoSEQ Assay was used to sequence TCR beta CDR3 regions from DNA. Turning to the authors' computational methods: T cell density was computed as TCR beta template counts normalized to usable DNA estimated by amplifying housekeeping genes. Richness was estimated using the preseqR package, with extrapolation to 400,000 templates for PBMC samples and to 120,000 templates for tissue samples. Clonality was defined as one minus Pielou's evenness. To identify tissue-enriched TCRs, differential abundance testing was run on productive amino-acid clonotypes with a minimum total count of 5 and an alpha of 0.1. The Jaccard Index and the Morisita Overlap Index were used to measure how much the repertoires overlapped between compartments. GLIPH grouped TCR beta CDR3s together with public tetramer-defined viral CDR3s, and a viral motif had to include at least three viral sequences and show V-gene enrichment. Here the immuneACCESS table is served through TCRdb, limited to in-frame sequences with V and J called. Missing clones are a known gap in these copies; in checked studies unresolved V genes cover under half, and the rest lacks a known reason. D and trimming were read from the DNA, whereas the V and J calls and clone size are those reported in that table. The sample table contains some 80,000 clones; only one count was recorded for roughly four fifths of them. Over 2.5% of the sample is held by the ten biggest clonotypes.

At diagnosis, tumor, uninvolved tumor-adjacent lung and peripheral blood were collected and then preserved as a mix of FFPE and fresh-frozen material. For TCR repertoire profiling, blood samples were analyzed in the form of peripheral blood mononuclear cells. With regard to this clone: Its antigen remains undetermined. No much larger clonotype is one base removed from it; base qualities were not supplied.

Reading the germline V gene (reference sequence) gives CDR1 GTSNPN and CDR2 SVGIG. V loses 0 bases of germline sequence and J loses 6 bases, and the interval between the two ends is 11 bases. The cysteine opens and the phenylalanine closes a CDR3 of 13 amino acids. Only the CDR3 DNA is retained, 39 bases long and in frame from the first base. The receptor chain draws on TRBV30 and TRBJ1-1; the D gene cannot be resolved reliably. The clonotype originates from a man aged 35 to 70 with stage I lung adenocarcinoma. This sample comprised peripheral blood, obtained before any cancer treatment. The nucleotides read TGTGCCTGGAGTGTAAACGGGAGGGCTGAAGCTTTCTTT. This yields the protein CAWSVNGRAEAFF.